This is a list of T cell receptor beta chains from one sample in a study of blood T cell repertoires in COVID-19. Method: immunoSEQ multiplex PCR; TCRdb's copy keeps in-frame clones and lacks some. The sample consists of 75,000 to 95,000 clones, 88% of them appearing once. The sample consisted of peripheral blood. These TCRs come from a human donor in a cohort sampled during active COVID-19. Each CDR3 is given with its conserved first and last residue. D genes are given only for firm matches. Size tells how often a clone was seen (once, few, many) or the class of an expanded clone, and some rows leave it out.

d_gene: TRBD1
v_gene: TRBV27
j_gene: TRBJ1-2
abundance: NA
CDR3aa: CASSSHRPDRTNGYTF
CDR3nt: TGTGCCAGCAGTTCCCACCGACCGGACAGGACAAATGGCTACACCTTC

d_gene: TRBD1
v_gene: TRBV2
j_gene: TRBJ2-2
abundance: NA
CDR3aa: CASSDPGTVSNTGELFF
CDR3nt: TGTGCCAGCAGTGATCCCGGGACAGTATCGAACACCGGGGAGCTGTTTTTT

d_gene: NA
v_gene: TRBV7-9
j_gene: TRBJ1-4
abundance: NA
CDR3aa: CASSLDGGEKLFF
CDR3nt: TGTGCCAGCAGCTTAGACGGAGGGGAAAAACTGTTTTTT

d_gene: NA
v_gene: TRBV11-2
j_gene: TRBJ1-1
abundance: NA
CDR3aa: CASSADGAGMNTEAFF
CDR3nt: TGTGCCAGCAGCGCCGACGGGGCGGGGATGAACACTGAAGCTTTCTTT

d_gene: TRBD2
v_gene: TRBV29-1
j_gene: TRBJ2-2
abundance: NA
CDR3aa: CSVELAENTGELFF
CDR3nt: TGCAGCGTTGAGCTAGCGGAGAACACCGGGGAGCTGTTTTTT

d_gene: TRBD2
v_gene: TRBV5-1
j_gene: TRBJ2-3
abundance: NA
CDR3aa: CASSSQPSGPSTDTQYF
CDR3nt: TGCGCCAGCAGCTCACAACCTAGCGGACCTAGCACAGATACGCAGTATTTT

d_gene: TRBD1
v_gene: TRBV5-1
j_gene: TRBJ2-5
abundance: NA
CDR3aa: CASSLTGVIQETQYF
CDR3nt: TGCGCCAGCAGCTTGACAGGGGTAATCCAAGAGACCCAGTACTTC

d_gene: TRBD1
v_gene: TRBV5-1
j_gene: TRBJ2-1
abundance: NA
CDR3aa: CASTEQGNSYNEQFF
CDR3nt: TGCGCCAGCACAGAACAGGGGAACTCCTACAATGAGCAGTTCTTC

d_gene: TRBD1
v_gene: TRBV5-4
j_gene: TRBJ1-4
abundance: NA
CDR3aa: CASSLAGAGGREKLFF
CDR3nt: TGTGCCAGCAGCTTGGCCGGGGCAGGGGGTAGGGAAAAACTGTTTTTT

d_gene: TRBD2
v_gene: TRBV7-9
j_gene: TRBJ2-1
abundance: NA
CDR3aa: CASRLLAGGQVEQFF
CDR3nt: TGTGCCAGTCGATTACTAGCGGGGGGGCAGGTTGAGCAGTTCTTC

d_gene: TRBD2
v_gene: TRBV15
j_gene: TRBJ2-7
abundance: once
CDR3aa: CATSEVAGSYEQYF
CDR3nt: TGTGCCACCAGTGAAGTAGCGGGGTCTTACGAGCAGTACTTC

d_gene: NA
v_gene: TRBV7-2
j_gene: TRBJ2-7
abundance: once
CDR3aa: CASSLLTSSYEQYF
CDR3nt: TGTGCCAGCAGCTTACTCACCAGCTCCTACGAGCAGTACTTC

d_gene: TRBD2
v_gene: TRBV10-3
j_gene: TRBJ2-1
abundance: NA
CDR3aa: CAISSSGSWGGEQFF
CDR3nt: TGTGCCATCAGTTCTAGCGGGAGTTGGGGCGGTGAGCAGTTCTTC

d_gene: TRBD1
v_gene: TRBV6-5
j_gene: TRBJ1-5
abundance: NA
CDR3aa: CASSYTTGGRNQPQHF
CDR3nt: TGTGCCAGCAGTTACACAACAGGGGGTCGCAATCAGCCCCAGCATTTT

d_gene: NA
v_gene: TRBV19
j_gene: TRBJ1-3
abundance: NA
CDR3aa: CASSTGQRSSGNTIYF
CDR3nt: TGTGCCAGTAGTACGGGTCAGCGATCCTCTGGAAACACCATATATTTT

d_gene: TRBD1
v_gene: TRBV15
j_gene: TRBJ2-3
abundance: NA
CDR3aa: CATSRDRGRGTDTQYF
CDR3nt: TGTGCCACCAGCAGGGACAGGGGGCGCGGCACAGATACGCAGTATTTT